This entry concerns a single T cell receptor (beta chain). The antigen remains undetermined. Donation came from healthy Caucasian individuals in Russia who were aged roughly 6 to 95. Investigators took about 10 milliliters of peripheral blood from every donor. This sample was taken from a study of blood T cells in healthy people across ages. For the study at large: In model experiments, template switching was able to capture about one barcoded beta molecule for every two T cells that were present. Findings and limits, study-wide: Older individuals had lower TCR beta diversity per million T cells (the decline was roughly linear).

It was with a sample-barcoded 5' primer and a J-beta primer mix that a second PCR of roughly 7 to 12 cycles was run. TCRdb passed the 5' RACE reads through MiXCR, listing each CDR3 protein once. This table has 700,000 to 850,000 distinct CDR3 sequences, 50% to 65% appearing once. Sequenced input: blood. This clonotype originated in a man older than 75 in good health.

The CDR3 DNA sequence: TGTGCCAGCAGTGAAAGCGGTAAGGGGGCCTCCTACAATGAGCAGTTCTTC. It yields the protein CASSESGKGASYNEQFF. This sequence joins TRBV2 and TRBJ2-1; 7 nucleotides line up with TRBD1. The CDR3 sequence is 17 residues long. Germline V lookup: CDR1 SNHLY, CDR2 FYNNEI. After removal of 2 bases from V and 0 bases from J, the junction contained 7 bases not matched to a gene.